These 16 T cell receptor beta chains were all obtained from the same sample, sequenced in a study of blood T cell repertoires in COVID-19 (dated by TCRdb to 2018 to 2020). Preparation of the library involved the immunoSEQ multiplex PCR assay. Not all clones reach the TCRdb copy of this immuneACCESS table, which keeps in-frame sequences only. Checked studies attribute under half of the gap to unresolved V genes and leave the rest unexplained. Here the sample has about 130,000 clones; 85% occur a single time. In total, the top ten clones hold 5% to 8% of the sample. The material sequenced was peripheral blood. Source of these receptors: a man of 80 years or more with active or convalescent COVID-19.

The chain joins TRBV6-6 to TRBJ1-3; D perhaps matches TRBD1 (5 bases). V was trimmed by 4 bases and J by 0 bases, leaving 10 bases between them. The CDR3 covers 15 residues. CDR1 is MNHNY and CDR2 is SVGAGI in the germline V gene (reference sequence). The CDR3 DNA reads TGTGCCAGCAGTTTAGAAGGGGCCTCTGGAAACACCATATATTTT. It specifies CASSLEGASGNTIYF.

DNA of the CDR3: TGCAGCGCCACGAAGGCAGGATCCGAAGCTTTCTTT. Translation: CSATKAGSEAFF. V gene TRBV29-1 combines with J gene TRBJ1-1, with D uncertain. This CDR3 has 12 amino acids. Between the trimmed V and J ends, which lost 7 bases and 8 bases, there was a span of 17 bases. CDR1 SQVTM and CDR2 ANQGSEA come from the germline V gene.

This clone was seen a handful of times. The rearrangement joins TRBV5-1 to TRBJ1-1; 8 bases align to TRBD1. CDR3 size: 16 residues. Per germline, CDR1 SGHRS and CDR2 YFSETQ. V shed 2 bases and J 1 base; nucleotides not matched to a gene: 7. CDR3 loop: CASSFAGGSANTEAFF. CDR3 nucleotide sequence: TGCGCCAGCAGCTTCGCAGGGGGCAGCGCGAACACTGAAGCTTTCTTT.

This chain links TRBV28 with TRBJ1-5; 9 bases are a match to TRBD1. The CDR3 contains 15 residues. V dropped 4 bases and J dropped 1; count of bases not matched to a gene: 2. Germline CDR1 and CDR2: MDHEN and SYDVKM. CDR3 bases: TGTGCCAGCAGTTGGGGACAGGGAAGCAATCAGCCCCAGCATTTT. It codes for CASSWGQGSNQPQHF. The whole variable domain, filled in from reference TRBV28 and TRBJ1-5, reads DVKVTQSSRYLVKRTGEKVFLECVQDMDHENMFWYRQDPGLGLRLIYFSYDVKMKEKGDIPEGYSVSREKKERFSLILESASTNQTSMYLCASSWGQGSNQPQHFGDGTRLSIL.

This chain links TRBV6-4 with TRBJ2-5, with TRBD2 identical over 10 bases. The length of the CDR3 is 15 residues. Germline loops: CDR1 MRHNA, CDR2 SNTAGT. The V gene end was trimmed by 3 bases and the J gene end by 4 bases; junction bases not matched to a gene: 5. This CDR3 reads CASSESGGATETQYF. The CDR3 nucleotides read TGTGCCAGCAGTGAAAGCGGGGGGGCCACAGAGACCCAGTACTTC.

This chain uses TRBV5-6 with TRBJ1-3; the D is unclear. The length of the CDR3 is 15 residues. Germline CDR1 reads SGHDT; CDR2 reads YYEEEE. The V and J ends lost 1 base and 0 bases respectively, with 8 bases between them. This chain's CDR3 is CASSLYLSSGNTIYF. The CDR3 DNA reads TGTGCCAGCAGCTTGTATCTAAGCTCTGGAAACACCATATATTTT.

As regards this clone: The sample has other DNA sequences that encode this CDR3 too. The chain uses TRBV6-5 and TRBJ1-4, with D possibly being TRBD1 (5 bases). The CDR3 spans 14 residues. The germline CDR1 and CDR2 sequences are MNHEY and SVGAGI. The V gene lost 6 bases and the J gene lost 2 bases, with 10 bases spanning the gap. The CDR3 spells CASSPGSTNEKLFF. The DNA of the CDR3 is TGTGCCAGCAGCCCAGGGTCCACTAATGAAAAACTGTTTTTT.

This clone was recorded once. The chain uses TRBV6-2 or TRBV6-3 and TRBJ2-5; D remains unclear. Germline V gene lookup returns CDR1 MNHEY and CDR2 SVGEGT. V was pared by 0 bases and J by 5 bases, with 10 bases between. This CDR3 has 14 residues. Written as DNA, the CDR3 is TGTGCCAGCAGTTACTCGGGCGAGACGGAGACCCAGTACTTC. Translating it yields CASSYSGETETQYF.

This chain uses TRBV6-2 or TRBV6-3 with TRBJ2-3, with 7 nucleotides matching TRBD2. The CDR3 length is 15 residues. Germline CDR1 is MNHEY and CDR2 is SVGEGT. Trimming at V came to 2 bases and at J to 6 bases, leaving 8 bases not matched to a gene. In DNA form, the CDR3 reads TGTGCCAGCAGTTACGGACTAGGCTCCCCCGATACGCAGTATTTT. This encodes CASSYGLGSPDTQYF.

This clone was seen once. The chain employs TRBV7-9 and TRBJ1-3; D gene ambiguous. Germline V lookup: CDR1 SEHNR, CDR2 FQNEAQ (reference sequence). Deletions cut 3 bases from V and 0 bases from J, with 15 bases between. This CDR3 comprises 17 residues. Here the CDR3 reads CASSFTRPMSSGNTIYF. CDR3 bases: TGTGCCAGCAGCTTCACCCGCCCGATGAGCTCTGGAAACACCATATATTTT.

This clone has more than one count but fewer than ten. For the CDR3, the DNA is TGCGCCAGCAGCCAACGTCAGAGGGACATTGACAATGAGCAGTTCTTC. The encoded protein is CASSQRQRDIDNEQFF. V and J are TRBV4-1 and TRBJ2-1, with a tentative D call TRBD1 (6 bases). The CDR3 length is 16 residues. V was cut by 2 bases and J by 5 bases, with 16 bases left in between. Germline CDR1 is MGHRA and CDR2 is YSYEKL.

V is TRBV19 and J is TRBJ1-1, with D possibly TRBD1 on 6 matching bases. V lost 7 bases and J 0 bases, leaving 12 bases between the germline ends. The V gene's germline CDR1 is LNHDA and CDR2 SQIVND (reference sequence). This CDR3 is built from 14 residues. CDR3 in DNA: TGTGCCAGTACCCTACAGGGACTGAACACTGAAGCTTTCTTT. Protein: CASTLQGLNTEAFF.

This chain uses TRBV14 with TRBJ2-3; 12 nucleotides agree with TRBD2. The CDR3 spans 20 residues. The ends lost 0 bases at V and 1 base at J; junction bases unmatched: 11. Germline CDR1 SGHDN, CDR2 FVKESK. The chain's CDR3 is CASSQESSGRALGGTDTQYF. The CDR3 region has the DNA TGTGCCAGCAGCCAAGAGTCTAGCGGGAGGGCCCTCGGGGGCACAGATACGCAGTATTTT.

The chain is built from TRBV5-5 and TRBJ1-5, with D possibly matching TRBD1 (6 bases). Looked up from germline, CDR1 is SGHKS and CDR2 is YYEKEE (reference sequence). Between the trimmed V and J ends, which lost 3 bases and 6 bases, there was a span of 22 bases. This CDR3 has 17 amino acids. The CDR3 protein is CASSSLDGRGASQPQHF. CDR3 bases: TGTGCCAGCAGCTCCTTGGACGGTCGGGGGGCTTCTCAGCCCCAGCATTTT.

The V gene is TRBV7-2, the J gene TRBJ2-3; 8 bases map to TRBD2. Trimming at V came to 4 bases and at J to 4 bases, leaving 10 bases not matched to a gene. The CDR3 consists of 16 residues. Germline-derived CDR1 and CDR2 are SGHTA and FQGNSA. CDR3 DNA: TGTGCCAGCAGCTCGGGGCCAGCGGGAGCCCCAGATACGCAGTATTTT. Its protein is CASSSGPAGAPDTQYF.

V and J are TRBV4-2 and TRBJ2-3; 8 bases line up with TRBD2. The CDR3 totals 17 residues. The V segment lost 1 base and the J segment 2 bases; nucleotides outside the gene matches: 8. Germline CDR1 LGHNA, CDR2 YNFKEQ. Written as DNA, the CDR3 is TGTGCCAGCAGCCAAGCCCTAGCGGGCCCCCTCACAGATACGCAGTATTTT. Amino acid sequence: CASSQALAGPLTDTQYF.